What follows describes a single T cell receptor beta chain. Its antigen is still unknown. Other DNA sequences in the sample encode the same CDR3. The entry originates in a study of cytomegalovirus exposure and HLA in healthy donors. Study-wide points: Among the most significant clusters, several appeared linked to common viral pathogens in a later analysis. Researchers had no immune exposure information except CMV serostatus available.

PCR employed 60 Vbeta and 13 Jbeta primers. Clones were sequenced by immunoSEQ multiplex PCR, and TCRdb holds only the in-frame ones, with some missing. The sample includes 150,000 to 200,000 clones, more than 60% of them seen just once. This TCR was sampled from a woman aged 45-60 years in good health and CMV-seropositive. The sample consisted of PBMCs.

The CDR3 DNA follows: TGCGCCAGCAGCCAAGATTTAGGAGATGGCTACACCTTC. This gives the protein CASSQDLGDGYTF. The gene calls are TRBV4-3 and TRBJ1-2; D uncertain. The germline V gene has CDR1 LGHNA and CDR2 YSLEER. Trimming removed 0 bases from V and 6 bases from J, with 8 bases in between. There are 13 residues in the CDR3.